This TCR beta chain was retrieved from a study of T cell responses to AZD1222 COVID-19 vaccine. Study in general: Analyses pooled second doses at about 4 or about 12 weeks.

In this sample, this clone turned up once. The method was immunoSEQ multiplex PCR; TCRdb's version includes in-frame clones alone and lacks a portion of them. Of more than 70,000 clones in the sample, 70% to 90% were seen once. The receptor's source is an adult in good health. The input for sequencing was peripheral blood, taken on day 0 of AZD1222 vaccination.

This CDR3 reads CASSPDWNTEAFF. CDR3 nucleotide sequence: TGTGCCAGCAGCCCTGACTGGAACACTGAAGCTTTCTTT. The chain joins TRBV5-6 to TRBJ1-1; D uncertain. The germline gives CDR1 SGHDT, CDR2 YYEEEE. V lost 4 bases, J lost 1 base, and 8 bases lay in between. The length of the CDR3 is 13 residues.